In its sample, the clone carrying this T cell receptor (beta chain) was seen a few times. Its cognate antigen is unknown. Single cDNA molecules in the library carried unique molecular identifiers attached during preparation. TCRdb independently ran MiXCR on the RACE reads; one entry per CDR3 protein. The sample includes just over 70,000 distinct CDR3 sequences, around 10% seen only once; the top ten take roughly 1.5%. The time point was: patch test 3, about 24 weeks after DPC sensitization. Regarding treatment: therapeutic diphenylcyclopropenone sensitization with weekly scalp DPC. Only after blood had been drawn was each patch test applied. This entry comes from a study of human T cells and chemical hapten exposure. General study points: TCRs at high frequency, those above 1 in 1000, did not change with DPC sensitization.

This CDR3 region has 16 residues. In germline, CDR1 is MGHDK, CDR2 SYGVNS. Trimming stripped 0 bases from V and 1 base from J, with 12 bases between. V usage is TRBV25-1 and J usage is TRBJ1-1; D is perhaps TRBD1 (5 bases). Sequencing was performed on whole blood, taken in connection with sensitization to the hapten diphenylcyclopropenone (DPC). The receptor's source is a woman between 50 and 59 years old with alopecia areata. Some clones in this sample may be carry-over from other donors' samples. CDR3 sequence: CASSEYPQGWNTEAFF. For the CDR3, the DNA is TGTGCCAGCAGTGAATATCCTCAGGGCTGGAACACTGAAGCTTTCTTT.